The 22 T cell receptor beta chains reported below all come from one sample, sequenced in a study of cytomegalovirus exposure and HLA in healthy donors. The PCR employed 60 Vbeta primers together with 13 Jbeta primers. Measured with immunoSEQ multiplex PCR; TCRdb has only the in-frame clones, and not every one. The table for this sample gives over 80,000 clones. The material sequenced was PBMCs. These receptors came from a girl aged 10 to 17 in good health and CMV-seropositive.

The chain recombines TRBV4-3 with TRBJ2-1, with 12 bases identical to TRBD2. The trim removed 0 bases at V and 5 bases at J, leaving 5 bases unmatched. The germline V gene encodes CDR1 LGHNA and CDR2 YSLEER. The CDR3 loop spans 17 amino acids. As DNA, the CDR3 is TGCGCCAGCAGCCAAGATGCGCCTAGCGGGGGGGACAATGAGCAGTTCTTC. Translated: CASSQDAPSGGDNEQFF.

The genes are TRBV6-5 and TRBJ2-5; 9 nucleotides align to TRBD2. Trimming removed 5 bases from V and 3 bases from J; junction bases left unmatched: 4. CDR1 and CDR2 (germline): MNHEY, SVGAGI. This CDR3 is 14 amino acids long. The DNA of the CDR3 is TGTGCCAGCAGTCACAGACTAGCGGAAGAGACCCAGTACTTC. This gives the protein CASSHRLAEETQYF.

The chain couples TRBV4-3 to TRBJ1-5; D is uncertain. V was clipped by 1 base and J by 7 bases, with 8 bases between them. Germline lookup yields CDR1 LGHNA and CDR2 YSLEER. The CDR3 is 13 amino acids. In DNA form, the CDR3 reads TGCGCCAGCAGCCAAGGGGGAGGACAGCCCCAGCATTTT. Protein: CASSQGGGQPQHF.

This chain uses TRBV14 with TRBJ2-1, with 10 positions matching TRBD1. CDR1 is SGHDN and CDR2 is FVKESK in the germline V gene. The V and J ends lost 6 bases and 8 bases, in that order; junction bases with no gene match: 4. The CDR3 extends over 13 amino acids. In nucleotides, the CDR3 is TGTGCCAGCAGTATGACAGGGGGCCATGAGCAGTTCTTC. Protein: CASSMTGGHEQFF. Full variable domain (rest looked up from reference TRBV14 and TRBJ2-1): EAGVTQFPSHSVIEKGQTVTLRCDPISGHDNLYWYRRVMGKEIKFLLHFVKESKQDESGMPNNRFLAERTGGTYSTLKVQPAELEDSGVYFCASSMTGGHEQFFGPGTRLTVL.

The CDR3 DNA sequence: TGCAGCGTCTCGACGGGATTTGGGCACCAGCATTTT. Translating it yields CSVSTGFGHQHF. This rearrangement joins TRBV29-1 to TRBJ1-5, with D unclear. CDR3 size: 12 residues. The germline gives CDR1 SQVTM, CDR2 ANQGSEA. V gave up 6 bases and J gave up 12 bases, with 18 bases separating them. The full variable domain, with the rest looked up from reference TRBV29-1 and TRBJ1-5, is SAVISQKPSRDICQRGTSLTIQCQVDSQVTMMFWYRQQPGQSLTLIATANQGSEATYESGFVIDKFPISRPNLTFSTLTVSNMSPEDSSIYLCSVSTGFGHQHFGDGTRLSIL.

The chain joins TRBV4-1 to TRBJ1-6, with D unclear. Between the trimmed V and J ends, which lost 0 bases and 8 bases, there was a span of 5 bases. This CDR3 is 13 amino acids long. Germline V gene lookup returns CDR1 MGHRA and CDR2 YSYEKL. The CDR3 protein is CASSQEYDSPLHF. CDR3 in DNA: TGCGCCAGCAGCCAAGAGTATGATTCACCCCTCCACTTT.

V and J are TRBV7-2 and TRBJ1-6; D gene ambiguous. V was cut by 1 base and J by 4 bases, with 8 bases left in between. The CDR3 runs to 15 residues. The V gene's germline CDR1 is SGHTA and CDR2 FQGNSA. CDR3 bases: TGTGCCAGCAGCTTAGTAGTGATGTATAATTCACCCCTCCACTTT. It specifies CASSLVVMYNSPLHF.

The V call is TRBV5-1, the J call TRBJ1-1, with TRBD1 matching 7 bases. Germline CDR1 SGHRS, CDR2 YFSETQ. The CDR3 spans 18 residues. Trimming took 1 base from V and 3 from J; bases not matched to a gene: 15. CDR3 region: CASSLPTGRDTIDTEAFF. The CDR3 region has the DNA TGCGCCAGCAGCTTGCCGACAGGGCGAGACACAATTGACACTGAAGCTTTCTTT.

As for this clone: The junction departs from the called germline gene at one end, perhaps through a read error. Other DNA sequences in this sample translate to the same CDR3. The gene calls are TRBV9 and TRBJ2-7; TRBD2 matches 10 bases. CDR1 and CDR2 from the germline V gene are SGDLS and YYNGEE. This CDR3 region has 15 residues. This CDR3 reads CASSVDGTSVYEQYF. As DNA, the CDR3 is TGTGCTAGCAGCGTAGATGGGACTAGCGTGTACGAGCAGTACTTC. The entire variable domain, with the rest obtained from reference TRBV9 and TRBJ2-7, is as follows: DSGVTQTPKHLITATGQRVTLRCSPRSGDLSVYWYQQSLDQGLQFLIQYYNGEERAKGNILERFSAQQFPDLHSELNLSSLELGDSALYFCASSVDGTSVYEQYFGPGTRLTVT.

The V and J genes are TRBV4-2 and TRBJ2-5, with D unresolved. Per the germline V gene, CDR1 is LGHNA and CDR2 is YNFKEQ. V lost 5 bases and J 2 bases, leaving 9 bases between the germline ends. The CDR3 length is 13 residues. The CDR3 here is CASSIFGQETQYF. The CDR3 DNA reads as TGTGCCAGCAGCATCTTCGGTCAAGAGACCCAGTACTTC.

The V and J genes are TRBV4-2 and TRBJ1-5; the D gene is possibly TRBD1 (6 bases). Trimming shortened V by 2 bases and J by 8 bases, and 16 bases separated the two germline ends. There are 15 residues in the CDR3. Germline lookup yields CDR1 LGHNA and CDR2 YNFKEQ. The DNA of the CDR3 is TGTGCCAGCAGCCAAACGGGGACACCGATCAAGCCCCAGCATTTT. Its translation: CASSQTGTPIKPQHF.

The chain employs TRBV2 and TRBJ1-1, with no clear D. V was trimmed by 0 bases and J by 0 bases, leaving 11 bases between them. Germline CDR1 is SNHLY and CDR2 is FYNNEI. The CDR3 runs to 16 residues. DNA for the CDR3: TGTGCCAGCAGTGAAGCACCCCTACAGATGAACACTGAAGCTTTCTTT. This translates into CASSEAPLQMNTEAFF.

The chain couples TRBV4-1 to TRBJ1-5; D is undetermined. V was shortened by 6 bases and J by 6 bases, with 18 bases between the two germline ends. Germline V gene data show CDR1 as MGHRA and CDR2 as YSYEKL. The CDR3 loop spans 15 amino acids. CDR3 region: CASRKEGGSVQPQHF. CDR3 in DNA: TGCGCCAGCAGGAAAGAGGGAGGGTCTGTTCAGCCCCAGCATTTT.

This chain joins TRBV7-6 and TRBJ1-5; D is undetermined. Trimming removed 2 bases at V and 3 bases at J, with 11 bases between. This CDR3 spans 15 amino acids. Germline CDR1 is SGHVS and CDR2 is FNYEAQ. CDR3 protein: CASSLSAEFNQPQHF. The CDR3 nucleotides read TGTGCCAGCAGCTTAAGCGCGGAGTTCAATCAGCCCCAGCATTTT.

The gene calls are TRBV7-2 and TRBJ2-7; 8 nucleotides align to TRBD2. V shed 1 base and J 0 bases; nucleotides not matched to a gene: 5. The length of the CDR3 is 16 residues. CDR1 and CDR2 from the germline V gene are SGHTA and FQGNSA. The CDR3 loop reads CASSLVAGTSSYEQYF. In nucleotides, the CDR3 is TGTGCCAGCAGCTTAGTAGCGGGGACGAGCTCCTACGAGCAGTACTTC.

V gene TRBV4-3 combines with J gene TRBJ1-2; tentatively, D is TRBD1 (6 bases). V was trimmed by 3 bases and J by 1 base, leaving 18 bases between them. Germline-derived CDR1 and CDR2 are LGHNA and YSLEER. This CDR3 has 17 residues. Here the CDR3 reads CASSHSRGGGGNYGYTF. The CDR3 DNA reads TGCGCCAGCAGCCATTCCCGGGGAGGGGGGGGTAACTATGGCTACACCTTC.

The gene calls are TRBV7-9 and TRBJ1-5; TRBD1 is a possible D gene (6 bases). The CDR3 covers 15 residues. The V end lost 3 bases, the J end lost 2 bases, and 11 bases lay between the germline ends. Germline loops: CDR1 SEHNR, CDR2 FQNEAQ (reference sequence). The CDR3 nucleotides are TGTGCCAGCAGCTTGGAAGGGGGGGGCAATCAGCCCCAGCATTTT. It is translated as CASSLEGGGNQPQHF.

The chain carries TRBV10-3 and TRBJ2-3; 9 positions agree with TRBD2. This CDR3 has 17 residues. The V segment lost 0 bases and the J segment 4 bases; nucleotides outside the gene matches: 8. Germline assignment: CDR1 ENHRY and CDR2 SYGVKD. The CDR3 DNA reads TGTGCCATCAGTGAGTCCGAGGTGGTAGCGGGGGCAGATACGCAGTATTTT. It specifies CAISESEVVAGADTQYF.

This chain connects TRBV27 to TRBJ2-5, with 8 positions matching TRBD2. With V trimmed by 3 bases and J by 1 base, 4 bases remained unmatched. The CDR3 has 15 amino acids. Germline CDR1 MNHEY, CDR2 SMNVEV (reference sequence). CDR3 in amino acids: CASSLASGGQETQYF. The CDR3 coding sequence is TGTGCCAGCAGTTTGGCAAGCGGGGGCCAAGAGACCCAGTACTTC.

CDR3 region: CASRQEGNTIYF. The CDR3 DNA sequence: TGTGCCAGCAGACAGGAAGGAAACACCATATATTTT. The chain uses TRBV6-6 and TRBJ1-3, with a possible D match to TRBD1 (5 bases). V shed 6 bases and J shed 4 bases, with 7 bases lying between them. The CDR3 extends over 12 amino acids. Germline CDR1 and CDR2: MNHNY and SVGAGI (reference sequence).

The DNA of the CDR3 is TGCAGCGTTGGTGACAGGGGGCCCCAAGAGACCCAGTACTTC. This codes for CSVGDRGPQETQYF. V and J are TRBV29-1 and TRBJ2-5; 10 bases fit TRBD1. Per germline, CDR1 SQVTM and CDR2 ANQGSEA. This CDR3 has 14 residues. Trimming at V came to 4 bases and at J to 1 base, leaving 3 bases not matched to a gene. Complete variable domain (other parts from reference TRBV29-1 and TRBJ2-5): SAVISQKPSRDICQRGTSLTIQCQVDSQVTMMFWYRQQPGQSLTLIATANQGSEATYESGFVIDKFPISRPNLTFSTLTVSNMSPEDSSIYLCSVGDRGPQETQYFGPGTRLLVL.

This chain connects TRBV13 to TRBJ2-2; TRBD1 might be the D (6 bases). V lost 7 bases to trimming and J lost 1 base, with 16 bases between them. CDR1 is PRHDT and CDR2 is FYEKMQ in the germline V gene (reference sequence). The CDR3 contains 16 residues. The DNA of the CDR3 is TGTGCCAGCAACGATCAGGGGAAGAGGAACACCGGGGAGCTGTTTTTT. Its translation: CASNDQGKRNTGELFF.